The present T cell receptor (beta chain) was sequenced within a study of PD-1 blockade in classical Hodgkin lymphoma. Study-level points and caveats: Those starting nivolumab under 1 year post-ASCT were excluded. Why repertoires differed is undefined; disease activity or prior therapy possibly contributed. Complete responders' diversity at baseline resembled that of newly diagnosed patients.

About this clone: Its matching antigen is unknown.

Each patient experienced a relapse that followed autologous stem cell transplantation, and brentuximab vedotin exposure varied. Magnetic negative selection of thawed PBMCs yielded the CD8+ T cells. V gave up 4 bases and J gave up 3 bases, with 13 bases separating them. CDR1 is SGDLS, CDR2 YYNGEE, per germline. CDR3 length equals 14 residues. Assay used: immunoSEQ multiplex PCR; TCRdb lists only in-frame clones, some missing. The sample includes about 12,000 clones, roughly three quarters seen only once; the top ten take less than 25%. This TCR came from a human donor with classical Hodgkin lymphoma. Sample: CD8+ T cells from blood, taken at baseline. The chain joins TRBV9 to TRBJ2-5, with TRBD1 as a possible D gene (6 bases). The CDR3 loop reads CASSPTTGEETQYF. The CDR3 region has the DNA TGTGCCAGCAGCCCTACGACAGGAGAAGAGACCCAGTACTTC.